The TCR beta chain under discussion was sequenced for a study of T cells after yellow fever vaccination. Study-wide context: Fractions containing few cells were prepared with SMART-Seq v4 Ultra Low Input.

V was cut by 2 bases and J by 6 bases, with 14 bases left in between. CDR1 is SGHKS, CDR2 YYEKEE, per germline (reference sequence). This CDR3 contains 14 residues. 5'RACE template switching added a universal primer site and UMIs to TCR cDNA. In TCRdb, the 5' RACE reads were re-called with MiXCR into one record per CDR3 protein. Among 610,000 or so distinct CDR3 sequences listed, approximately 13% were seen once. The clonotype was recovered from a man aged 25-40 years who received the YFV17D yellow fever vaccine. This chain links TRBV5-5 with TRBJ2-5; the D is unclear. Sample: PBMCs, taken on the day of the yellow fever booster vaccination. DNA of the CDR3: TGTGCCAGCAGCTTAGACGCCTACCTCCAGACCCAGTACTTC. This translates into CASSLDAYLQTQYF.